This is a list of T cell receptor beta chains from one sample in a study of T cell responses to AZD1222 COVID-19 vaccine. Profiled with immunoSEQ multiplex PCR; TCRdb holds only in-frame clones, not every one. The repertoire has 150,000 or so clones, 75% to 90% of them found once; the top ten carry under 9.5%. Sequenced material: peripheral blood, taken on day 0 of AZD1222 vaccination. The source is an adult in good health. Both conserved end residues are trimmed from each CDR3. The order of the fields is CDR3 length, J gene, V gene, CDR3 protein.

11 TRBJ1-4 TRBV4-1 ASSQREESELF
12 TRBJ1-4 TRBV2 ASSVAGLNEKLF
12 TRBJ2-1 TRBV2 ASSPGLAVNEQF
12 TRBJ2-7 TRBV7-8 ASSILEGSVEQY
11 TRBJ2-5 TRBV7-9 ASSLAREETQY
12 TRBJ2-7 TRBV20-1 SASGGPGTYEQY
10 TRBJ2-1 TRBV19 ASTSSYNEQF
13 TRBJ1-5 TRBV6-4 ASSDSGTSNQPQH
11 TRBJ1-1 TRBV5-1 ASSSTGNTEAF
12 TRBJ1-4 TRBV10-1 ASSESTANEKLF
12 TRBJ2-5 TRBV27 ASSKSDLRETQY
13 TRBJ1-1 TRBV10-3 AITRDRGRGTEAF
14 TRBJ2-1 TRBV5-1 ASSLEGGSSYNEQF
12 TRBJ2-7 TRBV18 ASSPRDSSYEQY